Each of the 25 T cell receptor beta chains below was sequenced from the same sample in a study of vaccination effects on CD4 cells after COVID-19. No antigen has been assigned to these receptors. The assay was immunoSEQ multiplex PCR, and TCRdb's table has in-frame clones only and misses some. The sample carries some 23,000 clones, about 70% recorded once. Under the ViraFEST assay, PBMC were stimulated with viral peptide pools so that antigen-specific CD4+ T cells expanded. Sequencing was performed afterwards. Subsequent to roughly 9 days of culture, CD4+ T cells were isolated. Participants were vaccinated with two doses of either the BNT162b2 or mRNA-1273 vaccine. The sample here was CD4+ T cells from PBMCs cultured with SARS-CoV-2 spike peptides, taken after COVID-19 vaccination. These receptors were taken from a human donor who received a COVID-19 vaccine.

This chain joins TRBV3-1 (or the pseudogene TRBV3-2) and TRBJ2-1; D is unresolved. Per germline, CDR1 LGHDT and CDR2 YNNKEL (reference sequence). Trimming took 0 bases from V and 2 from J, leaving 8 bases between them. This CDR3 is 15 amino acids long. CDR3 protein: CASSQETLTYNEQFF. The CDR3, as DNA: TGTGCCAGCAGCCAAGAAACCCTAACCTACAATGAGCAGTTCTTC.

This clone has a single count. The rearrangement links TRBV6-5 to TRBJ2-1, with D possibly called TRBD1 or TRBD2 (5 bases each). The germline V gene has CDR1 MNHEY and CDR2 SVGAGI. CDR3 length: 16 residues. V was trimmed by 2 bases and J by 7 bases, leaving 18 bases between them. The CDR3 sequence is CASSYRDTTWGNEQFF. The CDR3 DNA is TGTGCCAGCAGTTACCGCGACACAACCTGGGGGAATGAGCAGTTCTTC.

This clone was picked up a small number of times. This rearrangement joins TRBV9 to TRBJ1-3; D is ambiguous. Looked up from germline, CDR1 is SGDLS and CDR2 is YYNGEE. Trimming took 3 bases from V and 3 from J, leaving 13 bases between them. The CDR3 runs to 15 residues. The CDR3 bases are TGTGCCAGCAGCGCCCCTAATCGTGGTGGAAACACCATATATTTT. This sequence encodes CASSAPNRGGNTIYF.

The chain has TRBV5-1 and TRBJ1-1, with D unresolved. From germline, CDR1 is SGHRS and CDR2 YFSETQ. The CDR3 loop spans 13 amino acids. V dropped 4 bases and J dropped 0 bases, with 7 bases sitting between them. CDR3: CASSPVVNTEAFF. The CDR3, as DNA: TGCGCCAGCAGCCCCGTAGTGAACACTGAAGCTTTCTTT.

J is TRBJ2-2 and V is TRBV24-1; D is perhaps TRBD1 or TRBD2 (5 bases each). V was cut by 7 bases and J by 5 bases, with 13 bases left in between. Germline lookup yields CDR1 KGHDR and CDR2 SFDVKD. This CDR3 comprises 14 residues. CDR3 sequence reads: CATSETRETGELFF. DNA of the CDR3: TGTGCCACCAGCGAGACCAGGGAGACCGGGGAGCTGTTTTTT.

The CDR3 sequence is CATSPGGSGGTDTQYF. For the CDR3, the DNA is TGTGCCACCAGCCCCGGAGGTAGCGGTGGCACAGATACGCAGTATTTT. V and J are TRBV15 and TRBJ2-3; tentative D call: TRBD2 (6 bases). The V and J ends lost 5 bases and 1 base respectively, with 16 bases between them. The V gene's germline CDR1 is LNHNV and CDR2 YYDKDF (reference sequence). This CDR3 comprises 16 residues. The whole variable domain, filled in from reference TRBV15 and TRBJ2-3, reads DAMVIQNPRYQVTQFGKPVTLSCSQTLNHNVMYWYQQKSSQAPKLLFHYYDKDFNNEADTPDNFQSRRPNTSFCFLDIRSPGLGDTAMYLCATSPGGSGGTDTQYFGPGTRLTVL.

This clone was recorded a few times. The J gene is TRBJ1-4, the V gene TRBV5-5; TRBD1 aligns across 7 bases. CDR1 is SGHKS, CDR2 YYEKEE, per germline (reference sequence). The CDR3 consists of 15 residues. J was trimmed by 5 bases and V by 0 bases; bases with no gene match: 4. The CDR3 coding sequence is TGTGCCAGCAGCTTGGAGGGACAGTTAAATGAAAAACTGTTTTTT. Residues: CASSLEGQLNEKLFF.

This chain joins TRBV11-2 and TRBJ2-1; 12 nucleotides align to TRBD2. The CDR3 covers 15 residues. Germline CDR1 and CDR2: SGHAT and FQNNGV. The V and J ends lost 4 bases and 4 bases, in that order; junction bases with no gene match: 2. CDR3 nucleotides: TGTGCCAGCAGCTCCGGACTAGCGGGATACAATGAGCAGTTCTTC. Its protein product is CASSSGLAGYNEQFF.

The chain carries TRBV6-5 and TRBJ2-2; 10 positions match TRBD2. Losses at the gene ends were 0 bases for V and 6 bases for J; bases not matched to a gene: 4. Per the germline V gene, CDR1 is MNHEY and CDR2 is SVGAGI. This CDR3 has 16 residues. CDR3 loop: CASSYSGAGGPGELFF. In DNA form, the CDR3 reads TGTGCCAGCAGTTACTCGGGAGCGGGGGGGCCCGGGGAGCTGTTTTTT.

V gene TRBV19 combines with J gene TRBJ2-7; D gene ambiguous. Germline V lookup: CDR1 LNHDA, CDR2 SQIVND (reference sequence). V gave up 3 bases and J gave up 0 bases, with 12 bases separating them. There are 15 residues in the CDR3. CDR3 sequence: CASSISRPGSYEQYF. CDR3 coding DNA: TGTGCCAGTAGTATTTCCAGGCCAGGCTCCTACGAGCAGTACTTC.

This clone has more than one count but fewer than ten. The CDR3 DNA reads TGTGCCAGCAGTAACAGACAGGGAAAGAATTCACCCCTCCACTTT. It specifies CASSNRQGKNSPLHF. The genes are TRBV27 and TRBJ1-6; 7 bases line up with TRBD1. V trimming: 5 bases; J trimming: 7 bases; junction bases outside the gene matches: 8. The CDR3 loop spans 15 amino acids. Looked up from germline, CDR1 is MNHEY and CDR2 is SMNVEV (reference sequence).

This clone has only a few counts. The CDR3 DNA sequence: TGTGCCAGCAGTGTTTACAGAGGCGAGACCCAGTACTTC. This encodes CASSVYRGETQYF. The gene calls are TRBV2 and TRBJ2-5, with D unresolved. Trimming removed 4 bases from V and 5 bases from J, with 11 bases in between. This CDR3 contains 13 residues. Looked up from germline, CDR1 is SNHLY and CDR2 is FYNNEI.

The CDR3 spells CASSEGQSPIYGYTF. The CDR3 DNA sequence: TGTGCCAGCAGTGAGGGACAGTCCCCCATCTATGGCTACACCTTC. The rearrangement links TRBV6-1 to TRBJ1-2; 7 bases are a match to TRBD1. V lost 3 bases and J lost 4; bases outside the gene matches: 8. CDR1 MNHNS and CDR2 SASEGT come from the germline V gene. The CDR3 runs 15 residues.

V gene TRBV5-1 combines with J gene TRBJ2-3, with 9 bases that match TRBD1. CDR1 is SGHRS and CDR2 is YFSETQ in the germline V gene. The J segment lost 4 bases and the V segment lost 0 bases, leaving 6 bases of the junction unmatched. The CDR3 runs to 16 residues. CDR3 nucleotides: TGCGCCAGCAGCTTGGGGTCGACAGGGGGAGCAGATACGCAGTATTTT. Residues: CASSLGSTGGADTQYF.

This clone came up a few times. The J gene is TRBJ2-7, the V gene TRBV10-2; TRBD2 aligns across 11 bases. Germline loops: CDR1 WSHSY, CDR2 SAAADI. Unmatched junction bases numbered 10, after V lost 10 bases and J lost 5 bases. This CDR3 contains 14 residues. The chain's CDR3 is CAMSSGRVKDEQYF. CDR3 nucleotides: TGCGCCATGAGTAGCGGGAGGGTAAAGGACGAGCAGTACTTC.

This chain joins TRBV10-3 and TRBJ1-3; perhaps TRBD1 as D (6 bases). The ends were cut back, 9 bases at V and 4 bases at J, with 13 bases in the middle. The CDR3 totals 13 residues. The germline V gene encodes CDR1 ENHRY and CDR2 SYGVKD. This CDR3 is CAILGGGGNTIYF. The CDR3, as DNA: TGTGCCATACTGGGGGGCGGCGGAAACACCATATATTTT.

The gene calls are TRBV7-8 and TRBJ1-1; D is unclear. The germline V gene encodes CDR1 SGHVS and CDR2 FQNEAQ. V gave up 1 base and J gave up 1 base, with 7 bases separating them. The CDR3 has 14 residues. For the CDR3, the DNA is TGTGCCAGCAGCTTAGGTTCCCAGAACACTGAAGCTTTCTTT. Protein: CASSLGSQNTEAFF.

In its sample, this clone was seen once. The V and J genes are TRBV11-2 and TRBJ2-7; tentative D call: TRBD2 (7 bases). The CDR3 is 16 amino acids. Germline V gene lookup returns CDR1 SGHAT and CDR2 FQNNGV. V was trimmed by 0 bases and J by 5 bases, leaving 17 bases between them. The CDR3 sequence: CASSLDSRGLRNEQYF. The CDR3 DNA sequence: TGTGCCAGCAGCTTAGACTCGCGGGGGCTGAGGAACGAGCAGTACTTC.

The chain joins TRBV5-4 to TRBJ2-5, with 7 positions matching TRBD2. From germline, CDR1 is SGHNT and CDR2 YYREEE (reference sequence). This CDR3 is 17 amino acids long. The trim removed 4 bases at V and 4 bases at J, leaving 16 bases unmatched. The CDR3 spells CASSKTFSSGVGETQYF. For the CDR3, the DNA is TGTGCCAGCAGCAAGACCTTTTCTAGCGGCGTGGGAGAGACCCAGTACTTC.

This clone was seen once. This chain links TRBV6-1 with TRBJ2-7; D is unresolved. This CDR3 has 14 residues. Trimming shortened V by 3 bases and J by 2 bases, and 11 bases separated the two germline ends. Germline V gene sequence: CDR1 MNHNS, CDR2 SASEGT. The CDR3 nucleotides are TGTGCCAGCAGTGATTTTGTCCAAACCTACGAGCAGTACTTC. It is translated as CASSDFVQTYEQYF.

Within the sample, this clone is medium-sized. The chain couples TRBV6-1 to TRBJ2-2; D unclear. Germline assignment: CDR1 MNHNS and CDR2 SASEGT. This CDR3 contains 13 residues. V was cut by 5 bases and J by 6 bases, with 10 bases left in between. In DNA form, the CDR3 reads TGTGCCAGCAGTCCATCCCGGGCCGGGGAGCTGTTTTTT. Translated: CASSPSRAGELFF.

J is TRBJ1-2 and V is TRBV3-1 (or the pseudogene TRBV3-2), with D uncertain. CDR3 length: 13 residues. CDR1 is LGHDT and CDR2 is YNNKEL in the germline V gene (reference sequence). V lost 6 bases, J lost 8 bases, and 16 bases lay in between. DNA of the CDR3: TGTGCCAGCAGTTATATAAGTAGAAGAGGCTACACCTTC. This translates into CASSYISRRGYTF.

This sequence joins TRBV11-2 and TRBJ2-1; D is unresolved. Germline-derived CDR1 and CDR2 are SGHAT and FQNNGV. V was cut by 7 bases and J by 1 base, with 11 bases left in between. The CDR3 contains 14 residues. The CDR3 spells CASTLQSSYNEQFF. The CDR3 DNA follows: TGTGCCAGCACGTTACAGAGTTCCTACAATGAGCAGTTCTTC. The whole variable domain, remainder taken from reference TRBV11-2 and TRBJ2-1, is EAGVAQSPRYKIIEKRQSVAFWCNPISGHATLYWYQQILGQGPKLLIQFQNNGVVDDSQLPKDRFSAERLKGVDSTLKIQPAKLEDSAVYLCASTLQSSYNEQFFGPGTRLTVL.

This chain links TRBV7-8 with TRBJ1-5, with 9 nucleotides matching TRBD1. Trimming took 3 bases from V and 2 from J; bases not matched to a gene: 2. The CDR3 has 15 residues. The germline CDR1 and CDR2 sequences are SGHVS and FQNEAQ. The CDR3 loop reads CASSFGDRGNQPQHF. CDR3 nucleotides: TGTGCCAGCAGCTTTGGGGACAGGGGCAATCAGCCCCAGCATTTT.

This clone has only a few counts. The chain employs TRBV19 and TRBJ2-1; D may be TRBD1 (6 bases). Germline lookup yields CDR1 LNHDA and CDR2 SQIVND (reference sequence). This CDR3 is 15 amino acids long. Trimming left V 2 bases short and J 6 bases short, with 14 bases between. CDR3 sequence (DNA): TGTGCCAGTAGTATATACGCAGGGGAACGCAATGAGCAGTTCTTC. Amino acids: CASSIYAGERNEQFF.